This TCR beta chain was profiled in a study of cytomegalovirus exposure and HLA in healthy donors. Study-wide results and limits: Among donors in an Asian-associated ancestry cluster, a later analysis reportedly found fewer N-insertions than the roughly 700-donor mean.

A note on this clone: Its target is unknown.

PCR primers comprised 60 Vbeta and 13 Jbeta primers. Libraries were prepared by immunoSEQ multiplex PCR; TCRdb keeps only in-frame clonotypes and omits some of them. The table lists 35,000 to 45,000 clones, about 64% of them singletons. The clonotype originates from a man in his fifties or sixties in good health and CMV-seropositive. Sequencing was performed on PBMCs.

The CDR3: CATSRDTRDIQYF. The CDR3 DNA reads as TGTGCCACCAGCAGGGACACCAGGGACATTCAGTACTTC. This chain uses TRBV15 with TRBJ2-4; a possible D gene is TRBD1 (5 bases). Trimming pared 3 bases from V and 8 bases from J, leaving 11 bases between. The CDR3 loop spans 13 amino acids. The germline gives CDR1 LNHNV, CDR2 YYDKDF (reference sequence).